Detailed here is one TCR beta chain. No antigen is known for it. The germline V gene has CDR1 SGHRS and CDR2 YFSETQ. V was shortened by 2 bases and J by 5 bases, with 7 bases between the two germline ends. This CDR3 contains 12 residues. Deep-level assay runs were performed. Genomic DNA from each subset was divided evenly over several immunoSEQ plates. The authors ran unsorted PBMC replicate PCRs on 300 ng DNA, 25,000 to 35,000 T cell genomes. The protocol was immunoSEQ multiplex PCR, while the TCRdb copy is restricted to in-frame clones and leaves out a portion. The sample has hundreds of thousands of clones; 70% to 80% are singletons. This entry is derived from a study of shared clonotypes between healthy human individuals. Study-level results: Genetic and exposure-history diversity was limited by the few donors.

This chain connects TRBV5-1 to TRBJ2-5, with D unclear. Sequencing was carried out using PBMCs. This receptor was identified in a woman in her 40s in good health. Some clones in this sample may be carry-over from other donors' samples. This CDR3 reads CASSFNAETQYF. The CDR3, as DNA: TGCGCCAGCAGCTTCAACGCGGAGACCCAGTACTTC.